Listed here are 27 T cell receptor beta chains from one sample, sequenced in a study of cytomegalovirus exposure and HLA in healthy donors. The PCR made use of 60 Vbeta and 13 Jbeta primers. TCRdb's table, derived via immunoSEQ multiplex PCR, lists solely in-frame clones and lacks some. Here the sample spans approximately 200,000 clones, about 86% being singletons. Sample: PBMCs. The receptors shown here come from a woman between 18 and 29 years old in good health and CMV-seropositive.

V and J are TRBV7-8 and TRBJ1-2; maybe TRBD1 (5 bases). The germline gives CDR1 SGHVS, CDR2 FQNEAQ. V was shortened by 2 bases and J by 2 bases, with 12 bases between the two germline ends. The CDR3 runs 15 residues. Written as DNA, the CDR3 is TGTGCCAGCAGCTTAACCCCCGCAGGGAACTATGGCTACACCTTC. This translates into CASSLTPAGNYGYTF.

The rearrangement joins TRBV29-1 to TRBJ1-2; tentative D call: TRBD1 (5 bases). Germline V gene data show CDR1 as SQVTM and CDR2 as ANQGSEA. V was clipped by 2 bases and J by 5 bases, with 6 bases between them. CDR3 size: 11 residues. This CDR3 reads CSVEPGYGYTF. Written as DNA, the CDR3 is TGCAGCGTTGAACCAGGGTATGGCTACACCTTC.

The chain is built from TRBV6-5 and TRBJ2-7; 9 bases match TRBD2. The CDR3 is 15 amino acids. Trimming took 5 bases from V and 6 from J; bases not matched to a gene: 11. Germline loops: CDR1 MNHEY, CDR2 SVGAGI. This CDR3 is CASSTAGLASSEQYF. The CDR3 bases are TGTGCCAGCAGTACGGCCGGACTAGCGTCGAGCGAGCAGTACTTC.

The chain's CDR3 is CASTGSNQPQHF. CDR3 nucleotides: TGTGCCAGCACGGGGAGCAATCAGCCCCAGCATTTT. The rearrangement links TRBV28 to TRBJ1-5; D remains unclear. The V gene lost 7 bases and the J gene lost 1 base, with 5 bases spanning the gap. CDR1 MDHEN and CDR2 SYDVKM come from the germline V gene. CDR3 length: 12 residues. Combining the CDR3 with reference TRBV28 and TRBJ1-5 gives the whole variable domain DVKVTQSSRYLVKRTGEKVFLECVQDMDHENMFWYRQDPGLGLRLIYFSYDVKMKEKGDIPEGYSVSREKKERFSLILESASTNQTSMYLCASTGSNQPQHFGDGTRLSIL.

The CDR3, as DNA: TGTGCCAGCAGCCGCGGACAGGCAGATGCAAGACGGACCCAGTACTTC. Translating it yields CASSRGQADARRTQYF. The rearrangement uses TRBV11-1 and TRBJ2-5, with 7 nucleotides matching TRBD1. Germline loops: CDR1 SGHAT, CDR2 FQDESV (reference sequence). V trimming: 5 bases; J trimming: 7 bases; junction bases outside the gene matches: 16. The CDR3 runs to 16 residues.

The V gene is TRBV29-1, the J gene TRBJ2-1; TRBD1 matches at 8 bases. From germline, CDR1 is SQVTM and CDR2 ANQGSEA. After removal of 7 bases from V and 10 bases from J, the junction contained 6 bases not matched to a gene. CDR3 size: 11 residues. The CDR3 here is CSAFSGGEQFF. The CDR3 DNA is TGCAGCGCCTTTTCAGGGGGCGAGCAGTTCTTC.

The chain joins TRBV28 to TRBJ1-4; tentative D call: TRBD1 (5 bases). CDR1 and CDR2 from the germline V gene are MDHEN and SYDVKM. Trimming took off 5 bases at V and 7 bases at J, with 14 bases between the two ends. This CDR3 is 14 amino acids long. The DNA of the CDR3 is TGTGCCAGCAGTGATCAGGGCGTAAGTGAAAAACTGTTTTTT. Translating gives CASSDQGVSEKLFF.

The V call is TRBV5-1, the J call TRBJ1-4; TRBD1 aligns across 9 bases. The CDR3 is 15 residues long. The V segment lost 6 bases and the J segment 4 bases; nucleotides outside the gene matches: 7. CDR1 is SGHRS and CDR2 is YFSETQ in the germline V gene. CDR3 sequence reads: CASTLKTGGNEKLFF. CDR3 sequence (DNA): TGCGCCAGCACCCTTAAGACAGGGGGTAATGAAAAACTGTTTTTT. The full variable domain, completed using reference TRBV5-1 and TRBJ1-4, is KAGVTQTPRYLIKTRGQQVTLSCSPISGHRSVSWYQQTPGQGLQFLFEYFSETQRNKGNFPGRFSGRQFSNSRSEMNVSTLELGDSALYLCASTLKTGGNEKLFFGSGTQLSVL.

The rearrangement joins TRBV29-1 to TRBJ1-1; 7 positions match TRBD1. There are 13 residues in the CDR3. V lost 6 bases and J lost 1; bases outside the gene matches: 5. Germline lookup yields CDR1 SQVTM and CDR2 ANQGSEA. The CDR3 region is CSVEGQTNTEAFF. The DNA for the CDR3 is TGCAGCGTAGAGGGACAGACGAACACTGAAGCTTTCTTT.

The rearrangement joins TRBV25-1 to TRBJ2-3; 7 bases are a match to TRBD1. V was pared by 10 bases and J by 1 base, with 17 bases of the junction left unmatched. The CDR3 sequence is 17 residues long. CDR1 and CDR2 (germline): MGHDK, SYGVNS. CDR3 amino acids: CATQDRTGTLRTDTQYF. The DNA of the CDR3 is TGTGCCACCCAGGACAGGACTGGCACTTTACGCACAGATACGCAGTATTTT.

The chain carries TRBV11-3 and TRBJ2-2, with D maybe TRBD2 (6 bases). The CDR3 sequence is 15 residues long. V lost 4 bases, J lost 4 bases, and 13 bases lay in between. Germline V gene sequence: CDR1 SGHNT, CDR2 YENEEA. The CDR3 DNA reads TGTGCCAGCAGCTATACTAGCTGGGGCACCGGGGAGCTGTTTTTT. Translation: CASSYTSWGTGELFF.

The DNA of the CDR3 is TGCGCCAGCAGCCAAGTAGGGGGCGCAGGTTATAAAAAAGCCTACACCTTC. It yields the protein CASSQVGGAGYKKAYTF. V gene TRBV4-1 combines with J gene TRBJ1-2, with TRBD1 matching 7 bases. The CDR3 extends over 17 amino acids. V shed 1 base and J 10 bases; nucleotides not matched to a gene: 18. Germline CDR1 reads MGHRA; CDR2 reads YSYEKL.

The rearrangement uses TRBV7-3 and TRBJ2-1; 9 bases line up with TRBD2. This CDR3 spans 16 amino acids. V trimming: 3 bases; J trimming: 6 bases; junction bases outside the gene matches: 9. From germline, CDR1 is SGHTA and CDR2 FQGTGA. The chain's CDR3 is CASSFAGGGRSNEQFF. CDR3 nucleotides: TGTGCCAGCAGCTTCGCGGGGGGGGGCCGTAGCAATGAGCAGTTCTTC.

The rearrangement joins TRBV30 to TRBJ1-5, with D perhaps TRBD1 (5 bases). The CDR3 contains 15 residues. V was cut by 3 bases and J by 2 bases, with 14 bases left in between. Germline V lookup: CDR1 GTSNPN, CDR2 SVGIG (reference sequence). The CDR3 loop is CAWSLGGIGNQPQHF. The DNA of the CDR3 is TGTGCCTGGAGCCTGGGGGGGATCGGCAATCAGCCCCAGCATTTT.

The chain is built from TRBV28 and TRBJ1-2, with TRBD1 as a possible D gene (5 bases). Trimming cost V 2 bases and J 6 bases, with 13 bases left between them. This CDR3 spans 14 amino acids. CDR1 is MDHEN and CDR2 is SYDVKM in the germline V gene. CDR3 residues: CASSLVPATDGYTF. The CDR3 DNA is TGTGCCAGCAGTTTAGTTCCCGCGACAGATGGCTACACCTTC.

The rearrangement uses TRBV13 and TRBJ2-3; the match to TRBD2 covers 8 bases. Unmatched junction bases numbered 9, after V lost 4 bases and J lost 6 bases. This CDR3 is built from 15 residues. The germline gives CDR1 PRHDT, CDR2 FYEKMQ (reference sequence). CDR3 sequence reads: CASSSRGGRKDTQYF. Written as DNA, the CDR3 is TGTGCCAGCAGCTCCCGGGGGGGCCGTAAGGATACGCAGTATTTT. Filled out from reference TRBV13 and TRBJ2-3, the complete variable domain reads AAGVIQSPRHLIKEKRETATLKCYPIPRHDTVYWYQQGPGQDPQFLISFYEKMQSDKGSIPDRFSAQQFSDYHSELNMSSLELGDSALYFCASSSRGGRKDTQYFGPGTRLTVL.

This clone has just a few counts. The CDR3 nucleotides read TGTGCCAGCAGTAAACCTCAGGGTGCCCGATACGAGCAGTACTTC. Its protein is CASSKPQGARYEQYF. This chain connects TRBV6-5 to TRBJ2-7, with D perhaps TRBD1 (5 bases). V lost 5 bases to trimming and J lost 4 bases, with 18 bases between them. This CDR3 has 15 residues. In germline, CDR1 is MNHEY, CDR2 SVGAGI.

The gene calls are TRBV7-3 and TRBJ2-7; the D gene is possibly TRBD2 (5 bases). The CDR3 contains 15 residues. Germline V lookup: CDR1 SGHTA, CDR2 FQGTGA. With 1 base removed from V and 0 bases from J, the gap between germline ends came to 10 bases. As DNA, the CDR3 is TGTGCCAGCAGCTTAAGCCCAGCGGTCTCCTACGAGCAGTACTTC. Amino acid sequence: CASSLSPAVSYEQYF.

In its sample, this clone was seen a few times. The sample holds other DNA sequences that translate to the same CDR3. V usage is TRBV6-1 and J usage is TRBJ2-2; TRBD1 agrees at 7 bases. Germline values: CDR1 MNHNS, CDR2 SASEGT. The ends lost 1 base at V and 3 bases at J; junction bases unmatched: 2. This CDR3 is built from 15 residues. CDR3 amino acids: CASSEGTGDTGELFF. The CDR3 DNA is TGTGCCAGCAGTGAAGGCACAGGGGACACCGGGGAGCTGTTTTTT.

The rearrangement joins TRBV4-1 to TRBJ2-5; 7 positions match TRBD1. This CDR3 has 17 amino acids. V was clipped by 0 bases and J by 4 bases; unmatched bases: 11. Germline V gene lookup returns CDR1 MGHRA and CDR2 YSYEKL. The CDR3 DNA reads as TGCGCCAGCAGCCAAGATCGGGTGGGGACAGTCAGAGAGACCCAGTACTTC. It encodes CASSQDRVGTVRETQYF.

The genes are TRBV19 and TRBJ2-2; D gene uncertain. V was clipped by 4 bases and J by 6 bases, with 12 bases between them. The CDR3 consists of 14 residues. Germline CDR1 reads LNHDA; CDR2 reads SQIVND (reference sequence). CDR3 loop: CASSTYSSPGELFF. CDR3 nucleotides: TGTGCCAGTAGTACGTACTCTAGTCCCGGGGAGCTGTTTTTT.

The chain employs TRBV7-2 and TRBJ2-3, with 13 bases lining up with TRBD2. There are 14 residues in the CDR3. Germline trimming cut 8 bases from V and 1 base from J; bases unmatched to any gene: 0. CDR1 and CDR2 from the germline V gene are SGHTA and FQGNSA. In DNA form, the CDR3 reads TGTGCCAGCGGGACTAGCGGGGGCACAGATACGCAGTATTTT. Its protein product is CASGTSGGTDTQYF.

The chain couples TRBV18 to TRBJ1-1, with 10 bases lining up with TRBD1. Unmatched junction bases numbered 5, after V lost 6 bases and J lost 7 bases. Germline CDR1 and CDR2: KGHSH and LQKENI. This CDR3 is built from 13 residues. The CDR3: CASSSRDRGEAFF. DNA of the CDR3: TGTGCCAGCTCTTCCCGGGACAGGGGTGAAGCTTTCTTT.

This chain links TRBV28 with TRBJ2-7; tentatively, D is TRBD2 (5 bases). Germline V gives CDR1 MDHEN, CDR2 SYDVKM. This CDR3 has 17 amino acids. Trimming left V 4 bases short and J 1 base short, with 20 bases between. The chain's CDR3 is CASSYVQEAHRSYEQYF. For the CDR3, the DNA is TGTGCCAGCAGTTACGTTCAGGAGGCTCACAGATCCTACGAGCAGTACTTC. Together with reference TRBV28 and TRBJ2-7, the CDR3 gives the full variable domain: DVKVTQSSRYLVKRTGEKVFLECVQDMDHENMFWYRQDPGLGLRLIYFSYDVKMKEKGDIPEGYSVSREKKERFSLILESASTNQTSMYLCASSYVQEAHRSYEQYFGPGTRLTVT.

The chain carries TRBV19 and TRBJ2-1, with a possible D match to TRBD2 (6 bases). V gave up 5 bases and J gave up 9 bases, with 11 bases separating them. The germline V gene encodes CDR1 LNHDA and CDR2 SQIVND (reference sequence). There are 12 residues in the CDR3. CDR3 nucleotides: TGTGCCAGTAGTCTCGGGGGAGTTGAGCAGTTCTTC. It translates to CASSLGGVEQFF.

The chain joins TRBV30 to TRBJ1-2; TRBD1 agrees at 11 bases. This CDR3 region has 12 residues. The germline V gene encodes CDR1 GTSNPN and CDR2 SVGIG (reference sequence). V trimming: 5 bases; J trimming: 8 bases; junction bases outside the gene matches: 4. The CDR3 DNA follows: TGTGCCTGGCGGACAGGGGGCGGCGGCTACACCTTC. Protein: CAWRTGGGGYTF.

The V and J genes are TRBV28 and TRBJ1-1; D not certain. Germline V gene sequence: CDR1 MDHEN, CDR2 SYDVKM. CDR3 size: 15 residues. V was trimmed by 5 bases and J by 0 bases, leaving 13 bases between them. In nucleotides, the CDR3 is TGTGCCAGCAGTCCATCCCAGGTGATGAACACTGAAGCTTTCTTT. Translating gives CASSPSQVMNTEAFF.